This is a list of T cell receptor beta chains from one sample in a study of T cells in Graves' hyperthyroidism and ophthalmopathy. Each CDR3 protein gets one entry after TCRdb re-called the multiplex PCR reads with MiXCR. The sample records over 350,000 distinct CDR3 sequences, around 18% being singletons. Material: blood. These receptors were collected from a man between 18 and 29 years old with Graves' ophthalmopathy. Both conserved end residues are part of each CDR3. The D gene is left open where the match is weak. Clone size appears in some rows only: once, few, many, or a class for an expanded clone.

cdr3_length clone_size d_call j_call v_call cdr3_aa cdr3_nt
12 many - TRBJ2-7 TRBV20-1 CSARTPSYEQYF TGCAGTGCTAGAACCCCTTCGTACGAGCAGTACTTC
17 many TRBD2 TRBJ2-3 TRBV10-3 CAISSVLAGDPFNTQYF TGTGCCATCAGTTCCGTACTAGCGGGGGACCCGTTTAATACGCAGTATTTT
17 few TRBD2 TRBJ2-3 TRBV9 CASSLQSSAGMSDTQYF TGTGCCAGCAGCCTCCAAAGCTCAGCGGGGATGTCAGATACGCAGTATTTT
17 many - TRBJ2-1 TRBV3-1 CASSQDQSVRPYNEQFF TGTGCCAGCAGCCAAGACCAGTCGGTACGTCCATACAATGAGCAGTTCTTC
16 many - TRBJ1-2 TRBV3-1 CASSQIIGWGNYGYTF TGTGCCAGCAGCCAGATCATAGGGTGGGGGAACTATGGCTACACCTTC
13 - - TRBJ1-1 TRBV19 CASRYTANTEAFF TGTGCCAGTAGATACACAGCGAACACTGAAGCTTTCTTT
14 many TRBD1 TRBJ2-2 TRBV2 CASSVSQGAGELFF TGTGCCAGCAGTGTTTCCCAGGGGGCCGGGGAGCTGTTTTTT
13 - TRBD1 TRBJ1-6 TRBV27 CASTQGPNSPLHF TGTGCCAGCACACAGGGGCCAAATTCACCCCTCCACTTT
19 many TRBD2 TRBJ2-3 TRBV20-1 CSARLLPRPLATSTDTQYF TGCAGTGCTAGACTCTTACCCCGACCACTAGCGACTAGCACAGATACGCAGTATTTT
13 - - TRBJ1-3 TRBV12-3/TRBV12-4 CASSEIRWNTIYF TGTGCCAGCAGTGAAATAAGGTGGAACACCATATATTTT